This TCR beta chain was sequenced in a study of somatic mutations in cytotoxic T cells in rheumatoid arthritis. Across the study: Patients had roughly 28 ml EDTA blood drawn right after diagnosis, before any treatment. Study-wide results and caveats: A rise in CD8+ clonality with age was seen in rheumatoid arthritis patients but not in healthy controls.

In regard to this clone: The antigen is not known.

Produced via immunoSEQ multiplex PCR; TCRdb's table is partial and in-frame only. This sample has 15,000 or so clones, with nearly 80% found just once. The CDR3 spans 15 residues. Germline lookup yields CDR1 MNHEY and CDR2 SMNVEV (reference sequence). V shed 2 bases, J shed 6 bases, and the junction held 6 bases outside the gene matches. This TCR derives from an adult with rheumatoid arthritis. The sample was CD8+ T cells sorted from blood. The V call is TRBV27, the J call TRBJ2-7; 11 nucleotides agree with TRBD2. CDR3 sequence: CASSLLAGGALEQYF. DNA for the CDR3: TGTGCCAGCAGTTTACTAGCGGGAGGAGCCCTCGAGCAGTACTTC.